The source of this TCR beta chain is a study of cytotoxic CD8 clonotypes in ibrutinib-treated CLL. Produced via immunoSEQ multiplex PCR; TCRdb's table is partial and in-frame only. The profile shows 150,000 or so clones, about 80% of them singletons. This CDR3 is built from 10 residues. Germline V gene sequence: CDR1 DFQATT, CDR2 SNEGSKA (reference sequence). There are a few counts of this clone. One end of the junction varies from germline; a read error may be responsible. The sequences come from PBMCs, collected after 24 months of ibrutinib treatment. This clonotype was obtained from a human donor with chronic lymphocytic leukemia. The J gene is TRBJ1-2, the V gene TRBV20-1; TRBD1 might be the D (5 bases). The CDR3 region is CSAGQSGPVF. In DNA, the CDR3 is TGCAGTGCCGGGCAATCGGGACCGGTCTTC.